This TCR beta chain stems from a study of beta chain features in type 1 diabetes. Expressed TCRB transcripts were sequenced because the entire RNA isolate underwent reverse transcription. TCRdb's copy holds only in-frame clones and misses some; the assay was immunoSEQ multiplex PCR. The sample has 300,000 to 350,000 clones, about 14% seen once. Comment on this clone: The antigen is undetermined.

Study results and caveats: A greater similarity of naive, central memory and Treg TCRB repertoires was seen among patients than among healthy donors.

Germline CDR1 reads SGHAT; CDR2 reads FQDESV (reference sequence). The ends lost 6 bases at V and 3 bases at J; junction bases unmatched: 5. CDR3 size: 14 residues. The chain links TRBV11-1 to TRBJ2-1; 7 nucleotides line up with TRBD1. This receptor was taken from a man aged 30 to 45 in good health. Sample: central memory CD4+ T cells from blood. This CDR3 is CASRGQEFYNEQFF. The CDR3 bases are TGTGCCAGCAGAGGACAGGAGTTCTACAATGAGCAGTTCTTC.